This is a list of T cell receptor beta chains from one sample in a study of blood T cell repertoires in COVID-19. Profiling relied on immunoSEQ multiplex PCR, and the TCRdb table lists in-frame clones only, not all of them. The table lists 250,000 to 400,000 clones, approximately 88% of them singletons, with about 1.5% in the top ten. The sample taken for sequencing was peripheral blood. These TCRs come from a woman in her 30s with COVID-19, enrolled during active disease. Each CDR3 is given with its conserved first and last residue. The D gene is left open where the match is weak. A clone size is listed for some rows: how often the clone was seen (once, few, many), or a class if it is expanded.

V gene	clone size	J gene	D gene	CDR3 DNA	CDR3 protein
TRBV19	.	TRBJ1-2	.	TGTGCCAGTGGCGCCGGACCCCTCTGGGGGCGTCTCACCTTC	CASGAGPLWGRLTF
TRBV7-2	.	TRBJ2-3	.	TGTGCCAGCAGCCTTACTAGCTGGGCAGATACGCAGTATTTT	CASSLTSWADTQYF
TRBV27	.	TRBJ1-5	.	TGTGCCAGCAGTTCGTTGAGGGATCTACTTAGCAATCAGCCCCAGCATTTT	CASSSLRDLLSNQPQHF
TRBV7-2	.	TRBJ2-5	TRBD2	TGTGCCAGCAGCTTACCCTCACGGCTAGCGGGTCCCGAGACCCAGTACTTC	CASSLPSRLAGPETQYF
TRBV19	.	TRBJ1-1	TRBD1	TGTGCCAGTAGTACGGGACAGGGCCTGAACACTGAAGCTTTCTTT	CASSTGQGLNTEAFF
TRBV4-1	.	TRBJ1-2	TRBD1	TGCGCCAGCAGCGACCCGACAGGGGGATATGGCTACACCTTC	CASSDPTGGYGYTF
TRBV5-5	.	TRBJ1-1	.	TGTGCCAGCAGCTTGAACAGTTACACCATGAACACTGAAGCTTTCTTT	CASSLNSYTMNTEAFF
TRBV4-1	.	TRBJ2-3	.	TGCGCCAGCAGCTCTGACCCTAGCGAGGGCGACACAGATACGCAGTATTTT	CASSSDPSEGDTDTQYF
TRBV18	.	TRBJ2-3	.	TGTGCCAGCTCACCACCATCTAGCGGCACAGATACGCAGTATTTT	CASSPPSSGTDTQYF
TRBV3-1/TRBV3-2	.	TRBJ1-5	.	TGTGCCAGCAGATCCACAGGGAATAGCAATCAGCCCCAGCATTTT	CASRSTGNSNQPQHF
TRBV18	.	TRBJ2-5	.	TGTGCCAGCTCACCAAACTTTCAAGAGACCCAGTACTTC	CASSPNFQETQYF
TRBV19	.	TRBJ1-3	.	TGTGCCAGTTATATTTCCACCATATATTTT	CASYISTIYF
TRBV6-5	few	TRBJ1-3	TRBD1	TGTGCCACCATCCGCGACAGGGCTGGAAACACCATATATTTT	CATIRDRAGNTIYF
TRBV6-4	.	TRBJ1-3	TRBD1	TGTGCCAGCACTCCTTCGGGACAGGGCCAAGGGAGGTCTGGAAACACCATATATTTT	CASTPSGQGQGRSGNTIYF
TRBV5-4	few	TRBJ2-7	.	TGTGCCAGCAGCTCGGCCCTAGACTCCGAGCAGTACTTC	CASSSALDSEQYF
TRBV11-3	.	TRBJ1-2	.	TGTGCCAGCAGCCTCTCGCAGGGAAACTATGGCTACACCTTC	CASSLSQGNYGYTF
TRBV24-1	.	TRBJ1-2	.	TGTGCCACCAGTGATTCCGCCAGTAACTATGGCTACACCTTC	CATSDSASNYGYTF
TRBV2	.	TRBJ1-2	.	TGTGCCAGCAGAGTTGACAGCTATGGCTACACCTTC	CASRVDSYGYTF
TRBV27	.	TRBJ1-2	.	TGTGCCAGCACTCCTTCGGGGTCTAGTTCCTATGGCTACACCTTC	CASTPSGSSSYGYTF
TRBV12-5	.	TRBJ2-3	TRBD1	TGTGCTAGTGGTCCACAGGGGGTGCTGAATACGCAGTATTTT	CASGPQGVLNTQYF
TRBV9	.	TRBJ1-2	.	TGTGCCAGCAGGGGCAATGGCTACACCTTC	CASRGNGYTF
TRBV5-4	.	TRBJ1-2	.	TGTGCCAGCAGCTTGGCCCCGTCCCGTAACTATGGCTACACCTTC	CASSLAPSRNYGYTF
TRBV5-1	.	TRBJ1-2	.	TGCGCCAGTACGGGGGAGAACTATGGCTACACCTTC	CASTGENYGYTF
TRBV18	.	TRBJ2-3	.	TGTGCCAGCTCACCACCGGGCCCGCCAGAGACGCAGTATTTT	CASSPPGPPETQYF
TRBV11-3	.	TRBJ1-2	.	TGTGCCAGCAGCTTATCGACAAACTATGGCTACACCTTC	CASSLSTNYGYTF
TRBV4-3	.	TRBJ1-1	TRBD1	TGCGCCAGCAGCCACACAGGACAGGGAGTATCAGGAGCTTTCTTT	CASSHTGQGVSGAFF
TRBV6-5	.	TRBJ1-4	TRBD1	TGTGCCAGCAGTTTAACAGGGGGTCGAAACGAAAAACTGTTTTTT	CASSLTGGRNEKLFF
TRBV3-1/TRBV3-2	.	TRBJ2-2	TRBD1	TGTGCCAGCAGCTCCGGGACAGGGATGGCCGGGGAGCTGTTTTTT	CASSSGTGMAGELFF
TRBV5-4	once	TRBJ1-1	.	TGTGCCAGCAGCTTGGCTCCGCAGGGGAACACTGAAGCTTTCTTT	CASSLAPQGNTEAFF
TRBV3-1/TRBV3-2	.	TRBJ1-1	.	TGTGCCAGCAGCCATGACACAGAAGCTTTCTTT	CASSHDTEAFF
TRBV28	.	TRBJ1-6	.	TGTGCCAGCAGTTTGGCAGACACCAGTTCCTATAATTCACCCCTCCACTTT	CASSLADTSSYNSPLHF
TRBV6-2/TRBV6-3	.	TRBJ1-4	.	TGTGCCAGCAGTCAAAAAAGGGGGACAACTAATGAAAAACTGTTTTTT	CASSQKRGTTNEKLFF
TRBV9	few	TRBJ1-2	.	TGTGCCAGCAGCGTAGGGACAGACAACTACTATGGCTACACCTTC	CASSVGTDNYYGYTF
TRBV11-2	.	TRBJ2-5	TRBD2	TGTGCCAGCAGCTTTGGACTAGGACAAGAGACCCAGTACTTC	CASSFGLGQETQYF
TRBV5-1	.	TRBJ2-5	TRBD2	TGCGCCAGCAGCTTAGCTCTAGCGGGGGGCCCCCCTGAGACCCAGTACTTC	CASSLALAGGPPETQYF